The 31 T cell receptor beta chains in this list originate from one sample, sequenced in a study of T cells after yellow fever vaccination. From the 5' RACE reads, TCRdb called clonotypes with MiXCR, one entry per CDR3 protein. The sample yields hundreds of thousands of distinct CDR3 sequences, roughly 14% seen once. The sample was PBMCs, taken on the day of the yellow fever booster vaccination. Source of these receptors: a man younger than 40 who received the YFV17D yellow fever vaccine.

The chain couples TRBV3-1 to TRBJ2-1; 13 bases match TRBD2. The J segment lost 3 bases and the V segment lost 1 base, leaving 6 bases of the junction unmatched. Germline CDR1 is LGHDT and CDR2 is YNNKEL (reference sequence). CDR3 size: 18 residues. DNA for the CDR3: TGTGCCAGCAGCCAAGCTGGGACTAGCGGGATGAACTACAATGAGCAGTTCTTC. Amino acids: CASSQAGTSGMNYNEQFF.

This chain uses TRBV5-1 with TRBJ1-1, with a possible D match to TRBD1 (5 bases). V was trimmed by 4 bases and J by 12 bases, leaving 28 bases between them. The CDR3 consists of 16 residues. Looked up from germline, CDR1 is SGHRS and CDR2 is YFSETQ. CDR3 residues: CASSLAGTGRLVRPFF. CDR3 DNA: TGCGCCAGCAGCCTGGCAGGAACGGGACGCCTCGTAAGGCCTTTCTTT.

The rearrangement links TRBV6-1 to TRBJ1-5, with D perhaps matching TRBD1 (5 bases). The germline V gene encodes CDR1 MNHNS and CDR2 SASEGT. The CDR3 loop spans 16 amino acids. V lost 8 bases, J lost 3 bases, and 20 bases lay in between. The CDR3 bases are TGTGCCAGCCCAACTATTCTTACGGACAACAATCAGCCCCAGCATTTT. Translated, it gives CASPTILTDNNQPQHF.

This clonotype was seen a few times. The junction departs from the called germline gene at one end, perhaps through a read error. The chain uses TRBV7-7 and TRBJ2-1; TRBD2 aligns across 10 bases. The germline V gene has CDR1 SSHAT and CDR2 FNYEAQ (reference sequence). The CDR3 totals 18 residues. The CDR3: CASSLLPQREGSYNEQFF. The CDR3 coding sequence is TGTGCTAGCAGCTTACTCCCCCAGCGGGAGGGCTCCTACAATGAGCAGTTCTTC. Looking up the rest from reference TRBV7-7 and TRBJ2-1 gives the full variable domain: GAGVSQSPRYKVTKRGQDVTLRCDPISSHATLYWYQQALGQGPEFLTYFNYEAQPDKSGLPSDRFSAERPEGSISTLTIQRTEQRDSAMYRCASSLLPQREGSYNEQFFGPGTRLTVL.

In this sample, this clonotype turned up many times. The CDR3 nucleotides are TGCAGTGCTAGGTATAGCAATCAGCCCCAGCATTTT. The encoded protein is CSARYSNQPQHF. This sequence joins TRBV20-1 and TRBJ1-5; no reliable D call. CDR1 is DFQATT, CDR2 SNEGSKA, per germline (reference sequence). Between the trimmed V and J ends, which lost 3 bases and 0 bases, there was a span of 3 bases. This CDR3 has 12 residues.

The CDR3: CSAWTRGYGYTF. In DNA, the CDR3 is TGCAGTGCCTGGACCAGGGGGTATGGCTACACCTTC. The chain uses TRBV20-1 and TRBJ1-2; TRBD1 agrees at 7 bases. Trimming took 6 bases from V and 5 from J; bases not matched to a gene: 6. The V gene's germline CDR1 is DFQATT and CDR2 SNEGSKA (reference sequence). CDR3 length: 12 amino acids.

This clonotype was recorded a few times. The CDR3 region is CASSADRSSTDTQYF. CDR3 nucleotide sequence: TGTGCCAGCAGTGCCGACAGGTCTAGCACAGATACGCAGTATTTT. J is TRBJ2-3 and V is TRBV12-3 or TRBV12-4, with D possibly being TRBD1 (6 bases). Trimming took off 5 bases at V and 0 bases at J, with 12 bases between the two ends. The CDR3 loop spans 15 amino acids.

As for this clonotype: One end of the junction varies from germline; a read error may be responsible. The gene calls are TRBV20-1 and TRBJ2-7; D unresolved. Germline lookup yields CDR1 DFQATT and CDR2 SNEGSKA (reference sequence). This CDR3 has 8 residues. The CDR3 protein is CSAGEQYF. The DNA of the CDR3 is TGCAGTGCTGGAGAGCAGTACTTC.

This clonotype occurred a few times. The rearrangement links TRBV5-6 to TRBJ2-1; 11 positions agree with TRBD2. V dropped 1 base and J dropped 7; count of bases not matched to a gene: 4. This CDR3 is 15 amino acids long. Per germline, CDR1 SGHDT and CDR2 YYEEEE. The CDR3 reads CASSLSVAGGNEQFF. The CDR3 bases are TGTGCCAGCAGCTTGTCGGTAGCGGGAGGGAATGAGCAGTTCTTC.

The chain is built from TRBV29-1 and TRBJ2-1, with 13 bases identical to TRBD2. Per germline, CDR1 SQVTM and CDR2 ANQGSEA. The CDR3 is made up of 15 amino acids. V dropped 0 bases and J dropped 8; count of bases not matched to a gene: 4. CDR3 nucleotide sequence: TGCAGCGTTGAAGAGACTAGCGGGAGGTTGGATGAGCAGTTCTTC. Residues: CSVEETSGRLDEQFF.

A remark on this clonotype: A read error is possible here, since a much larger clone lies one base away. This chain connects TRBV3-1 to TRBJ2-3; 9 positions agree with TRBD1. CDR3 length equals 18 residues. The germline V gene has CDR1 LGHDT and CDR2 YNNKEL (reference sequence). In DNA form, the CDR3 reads TGTGCCACCAGCCGTCGGGCAACAGGGGGCGGTAGCACAGATACGCAGTATTTT. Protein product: CATSRRATGGGSTDTQYF.

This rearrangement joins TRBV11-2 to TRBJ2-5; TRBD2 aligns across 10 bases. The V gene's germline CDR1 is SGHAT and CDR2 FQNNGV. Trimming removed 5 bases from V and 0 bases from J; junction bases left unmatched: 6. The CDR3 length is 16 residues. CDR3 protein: CASSRLAGGNQETQYF. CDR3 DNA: TGTGCCAGCAGCAGATTAGCGGGAGGTAACCAAGAGACCCAGTACTTC. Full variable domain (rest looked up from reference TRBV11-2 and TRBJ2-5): EAGVAQSPRYKIIEKRQSVAFWCNPISGHATLYWYQQILGQGPKLLIQFQNNGVVDDSQLPKDRFSAERLKGVDSTLKIQPAKLEDSAVYLCASSRLAGGNQETQYFGPGTRLLVL.

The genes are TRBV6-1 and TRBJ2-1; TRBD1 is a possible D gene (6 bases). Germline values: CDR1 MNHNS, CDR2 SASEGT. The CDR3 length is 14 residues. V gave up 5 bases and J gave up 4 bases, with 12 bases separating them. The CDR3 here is CASSTWTAYNEQFF. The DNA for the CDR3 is TGTGCCAGCAGTACCTGGACAGCATACAATGAGCAGTTCTTC.

In DNA, the CDR3 is TGTGCCAGCTCACCCCGACAGGGGAGGTTCAATGAGCAGTTCTTC. Protein sequence: CASSPRQGRFNEQFF. This chain joins TRBV18 and TRBJ2-1; 8 bases match TRBD1. Germline CDR1 and CDR2: KGHSH and LQKENI. V lost 3 bases and J lost 6; bases outside the gene matches: 7. CDR3 length: 15 amino acids.

CDR3 protein: CASSLRQGRYGYTF. CDR3 sequence (DNA): TGTGCCAGCAGTTTAAGGCAGGGTAGATATGGCTACACCTTC. This sequence joins TRBV28 and TRBJ1-2; perhaps TRBD1 as D (5 bases). CDR1 and CDR2 (germline): MDHEN, SYDVKM. The V end was cut by 2 bases, the J end by 5 bases, with 12 bases between. The CDR3 totals 14 residues.

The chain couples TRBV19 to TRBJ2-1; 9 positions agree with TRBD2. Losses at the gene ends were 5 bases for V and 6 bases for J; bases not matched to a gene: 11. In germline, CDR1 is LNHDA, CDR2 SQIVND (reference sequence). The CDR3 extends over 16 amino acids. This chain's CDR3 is CASSSYRTSAGNEQFF. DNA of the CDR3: TGTGCCAGTAGTTCCTACCGGACTAGCGCGGGCAATGAGCAGTTCTTC. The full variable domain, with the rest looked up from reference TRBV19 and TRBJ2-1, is DGGITQSPKYLFRKEGQNVTLSCEQNLNHDAMYWYRQDPGQGLRLIYYSQIVNDFQKGDIAEGYSVSREKKESFPLTVTSAQKNPTAFYLCASSSYRTSAGNEQFFGPGTRLTVL.

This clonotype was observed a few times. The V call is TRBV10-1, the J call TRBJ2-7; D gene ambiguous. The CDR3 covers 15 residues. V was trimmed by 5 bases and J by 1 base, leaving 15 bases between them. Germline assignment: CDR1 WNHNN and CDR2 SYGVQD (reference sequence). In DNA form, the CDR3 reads TGCGCCAGCAGTACCGGGTCTGTGGGATCCTACGAGCAGTACTTC. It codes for CASSTGSVGSYEQYF.

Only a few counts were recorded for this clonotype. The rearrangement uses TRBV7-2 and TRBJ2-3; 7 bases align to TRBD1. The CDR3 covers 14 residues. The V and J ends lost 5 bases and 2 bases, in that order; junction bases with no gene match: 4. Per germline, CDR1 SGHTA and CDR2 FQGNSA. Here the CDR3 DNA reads TGTGCCAGCAGCGTAGGACAGGACACAGATACGCAGTATTTT. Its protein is CASSVGQDTDTQYF.

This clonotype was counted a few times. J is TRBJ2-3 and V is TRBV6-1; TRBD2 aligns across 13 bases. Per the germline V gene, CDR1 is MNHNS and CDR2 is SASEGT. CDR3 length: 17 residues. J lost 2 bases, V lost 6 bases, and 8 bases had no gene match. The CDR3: CASSENGLAGVTDTQYF. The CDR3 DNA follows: TGTGCCAGCAGCGAAAATGGACTAGCGGGAGTCACAGATACGCAGTATTTT.

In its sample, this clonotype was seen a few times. In nucleotides, the CDR3 is TGTGCCAGCAGCCTATCGAGGCTAAGCACAGATACGCAGTATTTT. Its protein product is CASSLSRLSTDTQYF. The gene calls are TRBV7-2 and TRBJ2-3, with D hard to call. Deletions cut 5 bases from V and 0 bases from J, with 12 bases between. The CDR3 loop spans 15 amino acids. Germline V CDR1 and CDR2: SGHTA, FQGNSA.

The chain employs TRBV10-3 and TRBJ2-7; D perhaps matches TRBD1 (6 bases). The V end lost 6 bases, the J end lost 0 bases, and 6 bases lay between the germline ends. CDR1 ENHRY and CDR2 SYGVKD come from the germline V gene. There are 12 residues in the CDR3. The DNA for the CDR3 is TGTGCCATCAGAGGGGGCTCCTACGAGCAGTACTTC. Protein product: CAIRGGSYEQYF.

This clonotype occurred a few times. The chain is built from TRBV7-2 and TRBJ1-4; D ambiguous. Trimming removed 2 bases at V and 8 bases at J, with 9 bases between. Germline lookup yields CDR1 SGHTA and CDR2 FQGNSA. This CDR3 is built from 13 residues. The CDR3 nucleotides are TGTGCCAGCAGCTTAATCCTCGACGAAAAACTGTTTTTT. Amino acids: CASSLILDEKLFF.

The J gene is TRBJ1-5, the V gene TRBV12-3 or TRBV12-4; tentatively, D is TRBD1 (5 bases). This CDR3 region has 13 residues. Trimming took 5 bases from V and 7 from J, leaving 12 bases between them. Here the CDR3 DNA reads TGTGCCAGCAGTCGGGACGCGGGACAGCCCCAGCATTTT. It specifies CASSRDAGQPQHF.

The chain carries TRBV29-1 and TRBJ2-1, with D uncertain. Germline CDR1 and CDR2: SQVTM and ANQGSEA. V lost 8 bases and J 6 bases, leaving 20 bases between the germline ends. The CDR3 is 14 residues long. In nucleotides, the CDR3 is TGCAGCTCCGCGGCGAGGTCCCCCCCCAATGAGCAGTTCTTC. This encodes CSSAARSPPNEQFF.

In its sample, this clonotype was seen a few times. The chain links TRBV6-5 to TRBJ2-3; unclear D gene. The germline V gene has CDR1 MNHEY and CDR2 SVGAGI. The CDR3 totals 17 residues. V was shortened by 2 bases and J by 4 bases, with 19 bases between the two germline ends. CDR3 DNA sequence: TGTGCCAGCAGTTACGACCGACCGGCGAGAGGACCAGATACGCAGTATTTT. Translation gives CASSYDRPARGPDTQYF.

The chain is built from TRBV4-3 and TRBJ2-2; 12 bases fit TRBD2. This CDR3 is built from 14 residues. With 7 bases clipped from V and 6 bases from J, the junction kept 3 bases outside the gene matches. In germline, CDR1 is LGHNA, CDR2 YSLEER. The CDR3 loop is CASTLAGGSGELFF. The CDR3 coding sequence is TGCGCCAGCACTCTAGCGGGAGGGTCCGGGGAGCTGTTTTTT.

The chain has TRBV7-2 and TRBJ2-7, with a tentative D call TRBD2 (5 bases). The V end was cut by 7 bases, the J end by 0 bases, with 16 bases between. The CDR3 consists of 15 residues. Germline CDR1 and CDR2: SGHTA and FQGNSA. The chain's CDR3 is CASNRVSGPSYEQYF. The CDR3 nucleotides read TGTGCCAGCAACCGAGTCAGCGGCCCCTCCTACGAGCAGTACTTC.

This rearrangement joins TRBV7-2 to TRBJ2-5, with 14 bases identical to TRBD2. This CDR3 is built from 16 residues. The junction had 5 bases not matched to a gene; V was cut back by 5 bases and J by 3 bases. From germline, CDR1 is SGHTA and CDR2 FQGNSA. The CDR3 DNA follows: TGTGCCAGCAGCCCGAGGGGACTAGCGGGAGAAGAGACCCAGTACTTC. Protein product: CASSPRGLAGEETQYF.

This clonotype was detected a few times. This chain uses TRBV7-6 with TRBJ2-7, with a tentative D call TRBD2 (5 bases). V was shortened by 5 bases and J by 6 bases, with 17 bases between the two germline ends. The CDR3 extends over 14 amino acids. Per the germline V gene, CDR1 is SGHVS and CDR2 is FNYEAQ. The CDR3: CASSEIVNSVEQYF. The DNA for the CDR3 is TGTGCCAGCAGCGAAATAGTGAATAGCGTCGAGCAGTACTTC.

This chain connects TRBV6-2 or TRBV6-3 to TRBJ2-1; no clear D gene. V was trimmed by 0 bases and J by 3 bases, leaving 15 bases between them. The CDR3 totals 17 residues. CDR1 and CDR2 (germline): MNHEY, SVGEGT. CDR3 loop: CASSYSSSIRVYNEQFF. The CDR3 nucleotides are TGTGCCAGCAGTTACTCGTCATCCATTCGAGTCTACAATGAGCAGTTCTTC.

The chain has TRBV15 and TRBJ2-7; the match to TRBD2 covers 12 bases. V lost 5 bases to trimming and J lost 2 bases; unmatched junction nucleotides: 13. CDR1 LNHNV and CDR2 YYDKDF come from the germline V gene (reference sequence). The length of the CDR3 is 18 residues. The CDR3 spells CATSGFELAGGRTYEQYF. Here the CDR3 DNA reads TGTGCCACCAGCGGTTTTGAGCTAGCGGGAGGGCGTACCTACGAGCAGTACTTC. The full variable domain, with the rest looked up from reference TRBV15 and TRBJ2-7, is DAMVIQNPRYQVTQFGKPVTLSCSQTLNHNVMYWYQQKSSQAPKLLFHYYDKDFNNEADTPDNFQSRRPNTSFCFLDIRSPGLGDTAMYLCATSGFELAGGRTYEQYFGPGTRLTVT.